The TCR beta chain under discussion was sequenced for a study of cytomegalovirus exposure and HLA in healthy donors. The study's findings and limits: Later analysis reportedly placed an Asian-associated ancestry cluster below the roughly 670-donor mean in N-insertions. Three CMV-associated chains proved CMV antigen-specific in vitro. Most TCR sequences were uncommon, yet certain public TCRs appeared in many donors. Later analysis associated a missense DCLRE1C variant with TCR beta V- and J-gene trimming.

Concerning this clone itself: Its specificity is unknown.

Vbeta (60) and Jbeta (13) primers were used in the PCR. Sequencing used immunoSEQ multiplex PCR; TCRdb keeps in-frame clones, though not all of them. The sample carries roughly 130,000 clones, approximately 78% recorded once. Sequenced input: PBMCs. This TCR derives from a human donor in good health.

CDR3 DNA sequence: TGCGCCAGCAGCGGAACCGGGACAGGGGGCGAGCAGTACTTC. Translated: CASSGTGTGGEQYF. The rearrangement joins TRBV5-1 to TRBJ2-5; 11 bases fit TRBD1. The J call is doubtful: the DNA matches TRBJ2-7 better. The CDR3 extends over 14 amino acids. Germline V CDR1 and CDR2: SGHRS, YFSETQ.